The 11 T cell receptor gamma chains given below trace back to one sample, sequenced in a study of gamma-delta T cells after stem cell transplantation. TCRdb used CATT to re-call clones from the RT-PCR reads. The sample has approximately 170 gamma-chain clones; under 30% are singletons. The sequencing sample was made of gamma-delta T cells. The receptor set was obtained from a human donor. It is not recorded whose cells these are; they may come from a transplant donor.

In its sample, this clone was seen once. One base away lies a much larger clone, so this may be a sequencing read error. At the DNA level, this CDR3 is encoded by other sequences in the same sample as well. CDR3: CALWEVEELGKKIKVF. The CDR3 DNA follows: TGTGCCTTGTGGGAGGTAGAAGAGTTGGGCAAAAAGATCAAGGTATTT. This chain joins TRGV9 and TRGJP. Because TCRdb records no J gene, it was assigned here through a match of the DNA to germline. Germline values: CDR1 GITISATS, CDR2 ISYDGTV (reference sequence). This CDR3 has 16 amino acids.

A note on this clone: This likely came from a read error, as a far larger clone is one base away. In nucleotides, the CDR3 is TGTGCCACCTGGGATAACACCACTGGTTGGTTCAAGATATTT. Protein sequence: CATWDNTTGWFKIF. The chain carries TRGV8 and TRGJP1. The J gene was missing in TCRdb and was found by matching the end of the DNA to germline. Germline V CDR1 and CDR2: VENAVY, YDSYNSRV. V was clipped by 2 bases and J by 2 bases; unmatched bases: 2. CDR3 length: 14 residues.

On this clone itself: This may be a read error, as it is one base from a much larger clone. The chain links TRGV8 to TRGJP1. Because TCRdb records no J gene, it was assigned here through a match of the DNA to germline. In germline, CDR1 is VENAVY, CDR2 YDSYNSRV. This CDR3 has 14 residues. CDR3 amino acids: CAAWDNTTGWFKIF. CDR3 nucleotide sequence: TGTGCCGCCTGGGATAATACCACTGGTTGGTTCAAGATATTT.

As regards this clone: Since a much larger clone is just one base distant, this may be a read error. The V and J genes are TRGV9 and TRGJP. The J gene was not available in TCRdb and was assigned here by matching the DNA to germline segments. Per the germline V gene, CDR1 is GITISATS and CDR2 is ISYDGTV (reference sequence). V lost 1 base to trimming and J lost 9 bases; unmatched junction nucleotides: 6. The CDR3 sequence is 16 residues long. The DNA of the CDR3 is TGTGCCTTGTGGGAGGTAGAAGGGTTGGGCAAAAAAATCAAGGTATTT. Protein sequence: CALWEVEGLGKKIKVF.

This clone is termed large. The CDR3 coding sequence is TGTGCCACCTGGGATATCAGTGATTGGATCAAGACGTTT. It specifies CATWDISDWIKTF. V gene TRGV8 combines with J gene TRGJP2. TCRdb supplies no J gene; here it was assigned by aligning the nucleotide sequence to germline. CDR1 is VENAVY, CDR2 YDSYNSRV, per germline. This CDR3 region has 13 residues. Losses at the gene ends were 2 bases for V and 5 bases for J; bases not matched to a gene: 2.

This clone counts as large. This probably arose from a read error, given a far larger clone one base away. V and J are TRGV3 and TRGJP2. The J gene is not listed in TCRdb, so it was assigned here from a DNA match to germline. The CDR3 loop spans 14 amino acids. CDR1 VTNTFY and CDR2 YDVSTARD come from the germline V gene (reference sequence). CDR3 nucleotide sequence: TGTGCCGCCTGGGACAGGTGGAGTGATTGGATCAAGACGTTT. This translates into CAAWDRWSDWIKTF.

A word on this clone: The likely explanation is a read error, given a far larger clone one base away. The chain uses TRGV9 and TRGJP. No J gene was available from TCRdb, and it was assigned here by a germline match of the DNA. The CDR3 loop spans 16 amino acids. The germline CDR1 and CDR2 sequences are GITISATS and ISYDGTV (reference sequence). In DNA, the CDR3 is TGTGCCTTGTGGGAGGTGCAAGGGTTGGGCAAAAAAATCAAGGTATTT. Translating it yields CALWEVQGLGKKIKVF.

This clone qualifies as large. The J gene is uncalled and the V gene is TRGV9. CDR3 length equals 15 residues. The germline CDR1 and CDR2 sequences are GITISATS and ISYDGTV (reference sequence). The CDR3 sequence: CALWEVTTTGWFRIF. The CDR3 DNA is TGTGCCTTGTGGGAGGTGACTACCACTGGTTGGTTCAGGATATTT.

About this clone itself: This is likely an artifact of a read error, given a far larger clone one base away. The gene calls are TRGV9 and TRGJP. TCRdb carries no J gene annotation; the J gene was assigned here by matching the DNA with germline. Germline CDR1 GITISATS, CDR2 ISYDGTV (reference sequence). This CDR3 is built from 16 residues. The CDR3 reads CALWEVQELGKRIKVF. CDR3 nucleotide sequence: TGTGCCTTGTGGGAGGTGCAAGAGTTGGGCAAAAGAATCAAGGTATTT.

To note about this clone: A far larger clone is one base from this, pointing to a likely read error. The CDR3 DNA reads as TGTGCCTTGTGGGAGGTGCAAGAGGTGGGCAAAAAAATCAAGGTATTT. Protein sequence: CALWEVQEVGKKIKVF. The V and J genes are TRGV9 and TRGJP. Because TCRdb records no J gene, it was assigned here through a match of the DNA to germline. CDR1 is GITISATS, CDR2 ISYDGTV, per germline (reference sequence). The CDR3 extends over 16 amino acids.

This clone is large. The chain links TRGV3 to TRGJP1. The J segment lost 3 bases and the V segment lost 2 bases, leaving 6 bases of the junction unmatched. The CDR3 spans 15 residues. CDR1 is VTNTFY, CDR2 YDVSTARD, per germline (reference sequence). The CDR3, as DNA: TGTGCCACCTGGGACACCCTTGCCACTGGTTGGTTCAAGATATTT. Protein: CATWDTLATGWFKIF.